These 25 T cell receptor beta chains came from one sample sequenced in a study of early T cells in non-severe SARS-CoV-2 infection. MiXCR was run by TCRdb on the 5' RACE reads, yielding one entry per CDR3 protein. Of 77,000 or so distinct CDR3 sequences listed, more than 12% are singletons. This specimen was whole blood, taken at baseline. All receptors come from an adult who was a healthcare worker with PCR-confirmed SARS-CoV-2 infection or an uninfected control (not recorded which).

This clonotype was picked up many times. The chain uses TRBV20-1 and TRBJ2-7, with 9 bases fitting TRBD2. Per germline, CDR1 DFQATT and CDR2 SNEGSKA (reference sequence). The V and J ends lost 7 bases and 0 bases, in that order; junction bases with no gene match: 16. This CDR3 has 17 amino acids. CDR3 in amino acids: CSGKTSGRTRGSYEQYF. The DNA of the CDR3 is TGCAGTGGAAAAACTAGCGGGCGAACGAGAGGCTCCTACGAGCAGTACTTC.

This chain uses TRBV20-1 with TRBJ2-3; a possible D gene is TRBD2 (5 bases). CDR3 length: 14 amino acids. CDR1 DFQATT and CDR2 SNEGSKA come from the germline V gene (reference sequence). The ends were cut back, 8 bases at V and 0 bases at J, with 15 bases in the middle. The CDR3 DNA is TGCAGTCTCCTCAGAGGCGGGAGCACAGATACGCAGTATTTT. This gives the protein CSLLRGGSTDTQYF.

This chain connects TRBV7-2 to TRBJ2-7, with 8 bases aligning to TRBD2. Germline V gene lookup returns CDR1 SGHTA and CDR2 FQGNSA. The CDR3 has 15 amino acids. V lost 4 bases, J lost 0 bases, and 5 bases stayed unmatched. CDR3 nucleotide sequence: TGTGCCAGCAGCTCAGAAGGGACTAGCTCCTACGAGCAGTACTTC. Encoded protein: CASSSEGTSSYEQYF.

This clonotype was observed a handful of times. The CDR3 sequence: CATREISGQKQYF. For the CDR3, the DNA is TGTGCCACCAGAGAAATTTCAGGACAGAAGCAGTACTTC. The chain recombines TRBV15 with TRBJ2-7; perhaps TRBD1 as D (6 bases). The CDR3 sequence is 13 residues long. Looked up from germline, CDR1 is LNHNV and CDR2 is YYDKDF (reference sequence). V shed 6 bases and J shed 8 bases, with 17 bases lying between them.

This clonotype has only a few counts. V usage is TRBV10-3 and J usage is TRBJ1-4, with D perhaps matching TRBD1 (5 bases). Germline CDR1 and CDR2: ENHRY and SYGVKD. This CDR3 region has 14 residues. Trimming took off 10 bases at V and 8 bases at J, with 20 bases between the two ends. In nucleotides, the CDR3 is TGTGCCACCCGCCCTCAGGGACGGTTAGAAAAACTGTTTTTT. Amino acids: CATRPQGRLEKLFF.

CDR3 nucleotide sequence: TGCGCCAGCAGCTTTTCTTTCATGAACACTGAAGCTTTCTTT. This sequence encodes CASSFSFMNTEAFF. The chain uses TRBV5-1 and TRBJ1-1; no clear D. V was shortened by 2 bases and J by 0 bases, with 8 bases between the two germline ends. Germline V gives CDR1 SGHRS, CDR2 YFSETQ. The CDR3 has 14 residues.

This clonotype turned up a few times. The V and J genes are TRBV6-9 and TRBJ2-3; D assignment may be TRBD1 or TRBD2 (5 bases each). Trimming pared 11 bases from V and 5 bases from J, leaving 29 bases between. The CDR3 extends over 17 amino acids. Per the germline V gene, CDR1 is MNHGY and CDR2 is SVAAGI. CDR3 DNA: TGTGCCCCCGCCGGGACGGCCTTGAAGGTCGGTGAAGATACGCAGTATTTT. Translating it yields CAPAGTALKVGEDTQYF.

The sample holds a few counts of this clonotype. J is TRBJ2-3 and V is TRBV5-1; the match to TRBD2 covers 9 bases. Losses at the gene ends were 4 bases for V and 1 base for J; bases not matched to a gene: 10. CDR1 is SGHRS and CDR2 is YFSETQ in the germline V gene. The CDR3 is made up of 17 amino acids. As DNA, the CDR3 is TGCGCCAGCAGCGCCGGGACTAGCTCCCTGGGCACAGATACGCAGTATTTT. Encoded protein: CASSAGTSSLGTDTQYF.

The chain combines TRBV5-6 with TRBJ1-1; D gene ambiguous. Trimming removed 1 base from V and 1 base from J, with 11 bases in between. The CDR3 loop spans 15 amino acids. Germline V gene lookup returns CDR1 SGHDT and CDR2 YYEEEE. The CDR3, as DNA: TGTGCCAGCAGCTTGCTTCGAGGACGGAACACTGAAGCTTTCTTT. Its translation is CASSLLRGRNTEAFF.

Only a few counts were recorded for this clonotype. This chain joins TRBV28 and TRBJ2-4; 9 nucleotides match TRBD2. This CDR3 comprises 13 residues. The V and J ends lost 7 bases and 5 bases, in that order; junction bases with no gene match: 3. Germline assignment: CDR1 MDHEN and CDR2 SYDVKM. CDR3 protein: CASKAGGQNIQYF. The CDR3 DNA is TGTGCCAGCAAAGCGGGAGGCCAAAACATTCAGTACTTC.

This chain uses TRBV7-9 with TRBJ2-7; D might be TRBD1 (6 bases). CDR3 length: 14 amino acids. V lost 5 bases and J 2 bases, leaving 13 bases between the germline ends. The germline V gene has CDR1 SEHNR and CDR2 FQNEAQ (reference sequence). The CDR3 bases are TGTGCCAGCAGCCGCAGGGGTTTGACCTACGAGCAGTACTTC. Protein product: CASSRRGLTYEQYF.

The rearrangement links TRBV10-3 to TRBJ1-1; D is unresolved. Trimming shortened V by 7 bases and J by 1 base, and 13 bases separated the two germline ends. CDR1 and CDR2 (germline): ENHRY, SYGVKD. The CDR3 has 14 residues. The CDR3 loop reads CAIKEAAGNTEAFF. CDR3 in DNA: TGTGCCATCAAGGAGGCCGCGGGGAACACTGAAGCTTTCTTT.

The chain carries TRBV30 and TRBJ2-2; the match to TRBD2 covers 9 bases. V dropped 7 bases and J dropped 4; count of bases not matched to a gene: 10. The CDR3 runs 15 residues. CDR1 and CDR2 from the germline V gene are GTSNPN and SVGIG (reference sequence). CDR3 in DNA: TGTGCCTATGCGGTAGCGGGAGTGAGCACCGGGGAGCTGTTTTTT. Amino acid sequence: CAYAVAGVSTGELFF.

This clonotype was seen a few times. V is TRBV5-4 and J is TRBJ2-1, with D possibly TRBD1 on 5 matching bases. CDR1 and CDR2 (germline): SGHNT, YYREEE (reference sequence). V was pared by 4 bases and J by 5 bases, with 7 bases between. This CDR3 region has 12 residues. CDR3 in amino acids: CASSLDNNEQFF. The CDR3 nucleotides read TGTGCCAGCAGCCTGGACAACAATGAGCAGTTCTTC.

This chain links TRBV5-1 with TRBJ2-7; D not certain. CDR3 length: 14 amino acids. Germline-derived CDR1 and CDR2 are SGHRS and YFSETQ. The V end was cut by 1 base, the J end by 0 bases, with 8 bases between. The CDR3 here is CASSLQLASYEQYF. In DNA form, the CDR3 reads TGCGCCAGCAGCTTGCAACTGGCCTCCTACGAGCAGTACTTC. The full variable domain, its missing parts supplied by reference TRBV5-1 and TRBJ2-7, is KAGVTQTPRYLIKTRGQQVTLSCSPISGHRSVSWYQQTPGQGLQFLFEYFSETQRNKGNFPGRFSGRQFSNSRSEMNVSTLELGDSALYLCASSLQLASYEQYFGPGTRLTVT.

The rearrangement links TRBV18 to TRBJ1-1; no firm D call. V gave up 2 bases and J gave up 3 bases, with 10 bases separating them. This CDR3 comprises 14 residues. Germline CDR1 is KGHSH and CDR2 is LQKENI. For the CDR3, the DNA is TGTGCCAGCTCACCAGGAAAAGGGTACACTGAAGCTTTCTTT. Translation gives CASSPGKGYTEAFF.

The chain couples TRBV30 to TRBJ1-1; possible D gene TRBD1, 5 bases. Trimming removed 3 bases from V and 5 bases from J, with 10 bases in between. This CDR3 spans 12 amino acids. CDR1 and CDR2 from the germline V gene are GTSNPN and SVGIG (reference sequence). The CDR3 nucleotides are TGTGCCTGGAGGGCAGGGTGGACTGAAGCTTTCTTT. Translation: CAWRAGWTEAFF.

This clonotype was counted only a few times. The V call is TRBV28, the J call TRBJ1-1, with D possibly TRBD1 on 6 matching bases. Between the trimmed V and J ends, which lost 7 bases and 5 bases, there was a span of 14 bases. CDR1 MDHEN and CDR2 SYDVKM come from the germline V gene. The CDR3 totals 13 residues. CDR3 amino acids: CASIWRDRTEAFF. In DNA, the CDR3 is TGTGCCAGCATTTGGAGAGACAGGACTGAAGCTTTCTTT.

This clonotype was picked up a small number of times. The V gene is TRBV27, the J gene TRBJ2-1; 8 positions agree with TRBD2. This CDR3 spans 16 amino acids. The J segment lost 6 bases and the V segment lost 1 base, leaving 8 bases of the junction unmatched. The germline gives CDR1 MNHEY, CDR2 SMNVEV (reference sequence). CDR3: CASSLWTGGPGNEQFF. CDR3 coding DNA: TGTGCCAGCAGTTTATGGACGGGAGGGCCTGGCAATGAGCAGTTCTTC.

The chain employs TRBV20-1 and TRBJ1-6; perhaps TRBD1 as D (5 bases). The V gene's germline CDR1 is DFQATT and CDR2 SNEGSKA (reference sequence). CDR3 length: 15 residues. Trimming removed 0 bases from V and 10 bases from J, with 16 bases in between. The CDR3 bases are TGCAGTGCTAGAGATCTCCCAGGGTTAGGGTCACCCCTCCACTTT. Its protein product is CSARDLPGLGSPLHF.

Ten or more counts support this clonotype. This sequence joins TRBV7-9 and TRBJ2-1, with 7 bases lining up with TRBD1. J lost 4 bases, V lost 5 bases, and 8 bases had no gene match. Germline V gene sequence: CDR1 SEHNR, CDR2 FQNEAQ (reference sequence). The CDR3 is 15 residues long. The chain's CDR3 is CASSPEGQQYNEQFF. The CDR3 nucleotides are TGTGCCAGCAGCCCAGAGGGACAGCAATACAATGAGCAGTTCTTC. The whole variable domain, filled in from reference TRBV7-9 and TRBJ2-1, reads DTGVSQNPRHKITKRGQNVTFRCDPISEHNRLYWYRQTLGQGPEFLTYFQNEAQLEKSRLLSDRFSAERPKGSFSTLEIQRTEQGDSAMYLCASSPEGQQYNEQFFGPGTRLTVL.

There are a few counts of this clonotype. The genes are TRBV12-2 and TRBJ2-1; the D call of TRBD2 is as the table states it, not checked on the DNA. TRBV12-2 is a listed pseudogene. This CDR3 has 18 amino acids. CDR3: CASRFVLGAGLAANEQFF. CDR3 bases: TGTGCAAGTCGCTTTGTACTGGGAGCCGGACTAGCGGCCAATGAGCAGTTCTTC.

Only a few counts were recorded for this clonotype. This chain connects TRBV20-1 to TRBJ1-5; D possibly corresponds to TRBD1 (5 bases). Germline V gene data show CDR1 as DFQATT and CDR2 as SNEGSKA (reference sequence). CDR3 length: 13 amino acids. The germline V and J ends were trimmed by 4 bases and 1 base, with 8 bases remaining between them. This chain's CDR3 is CSAIRDSNQPQHF. Here the CDR3 DNA reads TGCAGTGCTATCCGGGACAGCAATCAGCCCCAGCATTTT.

This clonotype has a handful of counts. The chain has TRBV7-6 and TRBJ2-7, with a possible D match to TRBD2 (6 bases). Trimming removed 0 bases from V and 1 base from J, with 16 bases in between. Germline-derived CDR1 and CDR2 are SGHVS and FNYEAQ. The CDR3 loop spans 17 amino acids. CDR3 sequence: CASSLAFGTGTSYEQYF. The CDR3 DNA sequence: TGTGCCAGCAGCTTAGCGTTCGGGACGGGGACTTCCTACGAGCAGTACTTC.

This clonotype was detected ten times or more. The rearrangement uses TRBV4-2 and TRBJ1-2; perhaps TRBD1 as D (6 bases). Trimming shortened V by 0 bases and J by 1 base, and 15 bases separated the two germline ends. CDR1 and CDR2 from the germline V gene are LGHNA and YNFKEQ. The CDR3 contains 17 residues. CDR3 in DNA: TGTGCCAGCAGCCAAGATCAGGGTGGGGGGCGTAACTATGGCTACACCTTC. This sequence encodes CASSQDQGGGRNYGYTF.